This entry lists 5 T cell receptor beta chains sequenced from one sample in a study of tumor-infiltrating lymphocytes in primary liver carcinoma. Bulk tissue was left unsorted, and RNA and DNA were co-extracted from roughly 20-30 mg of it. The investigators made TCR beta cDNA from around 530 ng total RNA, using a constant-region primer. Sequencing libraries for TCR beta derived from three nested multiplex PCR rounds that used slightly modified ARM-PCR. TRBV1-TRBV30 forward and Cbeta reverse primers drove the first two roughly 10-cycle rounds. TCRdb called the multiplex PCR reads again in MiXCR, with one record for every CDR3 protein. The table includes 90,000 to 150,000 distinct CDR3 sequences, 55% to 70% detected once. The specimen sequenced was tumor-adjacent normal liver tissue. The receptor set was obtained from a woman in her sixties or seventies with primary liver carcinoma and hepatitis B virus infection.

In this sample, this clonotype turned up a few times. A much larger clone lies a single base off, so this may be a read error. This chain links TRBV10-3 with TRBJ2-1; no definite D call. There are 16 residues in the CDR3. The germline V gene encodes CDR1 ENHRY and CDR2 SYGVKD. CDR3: CAIRKGLLRSYNEQLF. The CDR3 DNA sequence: TGTGCCATCAGAAAAGGGCTTCTACGCTCCTACAATGAGCAGCTCTTC.

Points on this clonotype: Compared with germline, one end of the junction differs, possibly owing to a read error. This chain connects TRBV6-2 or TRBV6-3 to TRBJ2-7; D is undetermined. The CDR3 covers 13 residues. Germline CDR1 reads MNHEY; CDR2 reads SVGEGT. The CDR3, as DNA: TGCGCCAGCAGTTATCCCCGGGCCTACGAGCAGTACTTC. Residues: CASSYPRAYEQYF.

The CDR3 bases are TGTGCCAGCGGGCACCGGGTTCGAGCGGGTCGCTACAATGAGCTCTTCTTC. Its protein is CASGHRVRAGRYNELFF. The J gene is TRBJ2-1, the V gene TRBV6-5; maybe TRBD2 (6 bases). The V gene lost 8 bases and the J gene lost 16 bases, with 36 bases spanning the gap. The germline V gene has CDR1 MNHEY and CDR2 SVGAGI. CDR3 length: 17 residues.

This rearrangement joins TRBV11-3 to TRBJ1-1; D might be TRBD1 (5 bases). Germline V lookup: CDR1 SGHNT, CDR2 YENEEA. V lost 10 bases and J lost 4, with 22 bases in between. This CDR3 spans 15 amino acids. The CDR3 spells CANGPPRGLSTEAFF. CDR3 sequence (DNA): TGTGCCAACGGCCCCCCACGGGGCTTGAGCACTGAAGCTTTCTTT. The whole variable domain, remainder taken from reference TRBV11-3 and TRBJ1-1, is EAGVVQSPRYKIIEKKQPVAFWCNPISGHNTLYWYLQNLGQGPELLIRYENEEAVDDSQLPKDRFSAERLKGVDSTLKIQPAELGDSAVYLCANGPPRGLSTEAFFGQGTRLTVV.

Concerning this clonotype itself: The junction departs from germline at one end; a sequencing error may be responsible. CDR3 region: CTSSRTPGTNQPQHF. The DNA of the CDR3 is TGTACCAGCAGTCGAACCCCGGGGACCAATCAGCCTCAGCACTTT. The chain carries TRBV6-6 and TRBJ1-5; D possibly corresponds to TRBD1 (5 bases). The length of the CDR3 is 15 residues. Germline CDR1 is MNHNY and CDR2 is SVGAGI (reference sequence).